The source of this T cell receptor beta chain is a study of blood T cell repertoires in COVID-19. Study context: COVID-19 samples from acute and convalescent phases originated in the United States, Italy and Spain.

Sequencing was performed with immunoSEQ multiplex PCR; in TCRdb, only in-frame clones are kept and a portion is missing. The data hold over 40,000 clones, with 86% observed a single time. Trimming took 3 bases from V and 0 from J, leaving 6 bases between them. The V gene's germline CDR1 is SGHTA and CDR2 FQGNSA. This CDR3 contains 14 residues. The chain couples TRBV7-2 to TRBJ2-4; D unclear. Sequencing was done on a sample of peripheral blood. This receptor was taken from an elderly man with active COVID-19. Written as DNA, the CDR3 is TGTGCCAGCAGCTTTCTTGTAGCCAAAAACATTCAGTACTTC. This translates into CASSFLVAKNIQYF.